This record looks at one T cell receptor (beta chain) sequence and its context. This specimen belongs to a study of blood T cell repertoires in COVID-19. Study details: Collection of acute and convalescent COVID-19 samples took place in the United States, Italy and Spain. PBMCs, B-cell-depleted T cells, or T cells provided the cDNA or gDNA that made up the material.

The ends lost 4 bases at V and 6 bases at J; junction bases unmatched: 15. Germline lookup yields CDR1 MNHEY and CDR2 SMNVEV (reference sequence). CDR3 length: 17 residues. Under the authors' procedure: By means of reference gene primer amplification, nucleated cell counts were estimated. TCRdb's table, derived via immunoSEQ multiplex PCR, lists solely in-frame clones and lacks some. D and trimming come from the DNA, and the V and J calls and clone size come from that table. The data contain about 200,000 clones, approximately 78% of them singletons. Sequenced material: peripheral blood. The rearrangement joins TRBV27 to TRBJ1-5; TRBD1 matches 7 bases. The clonotype comes from a woman in her thirties or forties with acute or convalescent COVID-19. The CDR3 coding sequence is TGTGCCAGCAGTTCCAGGGGGAAAAGCCCTCTAGGTCAGCCCCAGCATTTT. This codes for CASSSRGKSPLGQPQHF.